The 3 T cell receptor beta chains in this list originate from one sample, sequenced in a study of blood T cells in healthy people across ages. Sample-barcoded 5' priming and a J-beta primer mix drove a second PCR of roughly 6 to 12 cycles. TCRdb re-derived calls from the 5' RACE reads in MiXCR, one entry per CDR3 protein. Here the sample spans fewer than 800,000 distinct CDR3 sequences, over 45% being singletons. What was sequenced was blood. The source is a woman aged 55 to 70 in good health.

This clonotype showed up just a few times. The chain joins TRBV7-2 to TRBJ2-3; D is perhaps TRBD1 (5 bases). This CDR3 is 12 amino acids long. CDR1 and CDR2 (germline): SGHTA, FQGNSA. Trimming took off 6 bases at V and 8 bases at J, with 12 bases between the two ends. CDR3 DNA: TGTGCCAGCAGTTTTACTGGGGCTACGCAGTATTTT. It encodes CASSFTGATQYF.

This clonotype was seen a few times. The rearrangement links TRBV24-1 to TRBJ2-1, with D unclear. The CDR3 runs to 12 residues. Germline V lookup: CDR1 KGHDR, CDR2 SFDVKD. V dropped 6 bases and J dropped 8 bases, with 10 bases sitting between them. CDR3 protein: CATSKGPHEQFF. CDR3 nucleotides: TGTGCCACCAGTAAAGGCCCCCATGAGCAGTTCTTC.

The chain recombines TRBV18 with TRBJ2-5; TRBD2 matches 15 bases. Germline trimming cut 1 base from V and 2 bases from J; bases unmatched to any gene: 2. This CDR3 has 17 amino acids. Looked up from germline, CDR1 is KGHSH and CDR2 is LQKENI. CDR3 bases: TGTGCCAGCTCACCACTAGGACTAGCGGGAGGGCAAGAGACCCAGTACTTC. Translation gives CASSPLGLAGGQETQYF.